This T cell receptor (beta chain) was identified during a study of cytomegalovirus exposure and HLA in healthy donors (dated by TCRdb to the late 2010s). For the wider study: A later analysis indicated that the roughly 130 validation repertoires were generated on the platform also employed for the 700 or so repertoires of the first cohort. The aim of the study was to test whether cataloging public T cell receptors could identify signatures of past pathogen exposure. In addition to the first cohort of 650 to 750 subjects, a separate validation cohort of 100 to 150 different subjects was used. To predict cytomegalovirus infection status, the study brought together high-throughput TCR immunosequencing, statistical association of individual TCRs with disease status, and machine learning.

The library was built by means of the immunoSEQ multiplex PCR assay. Processing in the source paper ran as follows. A statistical classification framework was developed to diagnose cytomegalovirus status using the catalog of TCR beta chain sequences. This is the immuneACCESS table as TCRdb keeps it, with only in-frame sequences that have V and J called. A part of the clones is gone; compared with another copy, unresolved V genes explain less than half, and the rest is unexplained. V and J calls and clone size come straight from that table; D and trimming were deduced from the DNA. The sample contains some 250,000 clones, 90% of them found a single time. Approximately 3% of the sample goes to the ten largest clones. Results the study describes overall, beyond this receptor: In vitro tests confirmed that a few of the cytomegalovirus-associated TCR beta chains recognize cytomegalovirus antigens. While some public TCRs were present in many individuals, most TCR sequences turned up only very rarely across donors. The classifier was reported to diagnose cytomegalovirus status with high specificity and sensitivity in both the original and validation cohorts. It was suggested by the authors that the approach could potentially be generalized to other disease states and immunological phenotypes. The study gave a list of 150 to 200 TCR beta chains associated with cytomegalovirus. A later analysis lacked HLA typing for the validation cohort, so it scored co-occurrence in that cohort across all 120 repertoires. Subsequent analysis determined that TCRs grouped into clusters in the first cohort also showed a tendency toward co-occurrence across the 120 validation repertoires, and about 93% of cluster scores exceeded 0.

This clone came up once. Its target antigen remains unknown. Per-base qualities were not stored, and no clone one base away is much larger. Donors formed part of the validation cohort, which comprised 95 to 150 subjects and was distinct from the first cohort of 666 subjects. The CDR3 runs 18 amino acids, cysteine and phenylalanine included. The kept DNA is CDR3 alone, 54 bases in frame from the first base. The germline V gene yields LGHNA for CDR1 and YNFKEQ for CDR2. At the junction V is shortened by 3 bases and J by 4 bases; bases outside the gene matches: 10. The sequenced sample was PBMCs. The sequence came from a woman in her twenties or thirties in good health and CMV-seronegative. Recombination connected TRBV4-2 to TRBJ2-2, and TRBD2 matches 11 of the central bases. The nucleotide sequence is given as TGTGCCAGCAGCCAGAAAGTCGGACTAGCGGGCCTCACCGGGGAGCTGTTTTTT. Translation gives CASSQKVGLAGLTGELFF.